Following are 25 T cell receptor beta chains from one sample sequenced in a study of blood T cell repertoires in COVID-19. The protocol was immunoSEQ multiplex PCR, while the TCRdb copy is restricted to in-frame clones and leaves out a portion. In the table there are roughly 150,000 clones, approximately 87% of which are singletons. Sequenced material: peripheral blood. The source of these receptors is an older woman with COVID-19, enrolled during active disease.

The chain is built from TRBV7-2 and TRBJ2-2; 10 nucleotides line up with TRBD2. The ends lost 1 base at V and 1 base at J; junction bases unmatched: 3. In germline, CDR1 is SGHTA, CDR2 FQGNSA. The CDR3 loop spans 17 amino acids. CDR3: CASSLVPSGGNTGELFF. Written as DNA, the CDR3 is TGTGCCAGCAGCTTAGTCCCTAGCGGGGGGAACACCGGGGAGCTGTTTTTT.

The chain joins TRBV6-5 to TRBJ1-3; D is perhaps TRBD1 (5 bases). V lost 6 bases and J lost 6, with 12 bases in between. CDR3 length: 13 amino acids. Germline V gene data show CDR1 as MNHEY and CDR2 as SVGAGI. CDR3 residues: CASSRQSLNTIYF. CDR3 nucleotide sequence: TGTGCCAGCAGCCGACAGTCCCTAAACACCATATATTTT.

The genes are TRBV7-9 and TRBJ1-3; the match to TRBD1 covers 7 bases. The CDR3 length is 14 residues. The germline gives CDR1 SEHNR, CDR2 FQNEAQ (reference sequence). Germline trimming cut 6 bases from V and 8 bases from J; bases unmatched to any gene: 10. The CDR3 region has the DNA TGTGCCAGCAGGCCACAGGGGTTAGGCGACACCATATATTTT. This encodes CASRPQGLGDTIYF.

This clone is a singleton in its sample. In DNA, the CDR3 is TGTGCCAGCAGCCAAGACCCCGACGGGTACAATGAGCAGTTCTTC. It encodes CASSQDPDGYNEQFF. This chain links TRBV4-2 with TRBJ2-1; D is undetermined. Looked up from germline, CDR1 is LGHNA and CDR2 is YNFKEQ. There are 15 residues in the CDR3. Trimming removed 0 bases at V and 4 bases at J, with 10 bases between.

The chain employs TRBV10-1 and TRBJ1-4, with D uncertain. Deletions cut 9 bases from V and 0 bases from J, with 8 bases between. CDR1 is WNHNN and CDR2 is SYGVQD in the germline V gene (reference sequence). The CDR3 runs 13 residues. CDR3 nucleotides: TGCGCCAGTCGCCGAGCAACTAATGAAAAACTGTTTTTT. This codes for CASRRATNEKLFF.

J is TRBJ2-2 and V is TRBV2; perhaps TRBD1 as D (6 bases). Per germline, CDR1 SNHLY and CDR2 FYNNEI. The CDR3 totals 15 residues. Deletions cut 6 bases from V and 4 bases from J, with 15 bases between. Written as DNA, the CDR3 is TGTGCCAGCAGCGGTAACAGGGTTGGCACCGGGGAGCTGTTTTTT. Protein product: CASSGNRVGTGELFF.

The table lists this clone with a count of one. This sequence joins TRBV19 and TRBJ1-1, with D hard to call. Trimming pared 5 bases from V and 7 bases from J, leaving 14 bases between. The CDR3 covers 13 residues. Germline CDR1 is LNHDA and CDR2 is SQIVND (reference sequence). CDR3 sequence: CASSYRGEIEAFF. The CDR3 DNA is TGTGCCAGTAGTTACCGGGGTGAGATTGAAGCTTTCTTT. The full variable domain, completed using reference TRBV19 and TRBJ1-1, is DGGITQSPKYLFRKEGQNVTLSCEQNLNHDAMYWYRQDPGQGLRLIYYSQIVNDFQKGDIAEGYSVSREKKESFPLTVTSAQKNPTAFYLCASSYRGEIEAFFGQGTRLTVV.

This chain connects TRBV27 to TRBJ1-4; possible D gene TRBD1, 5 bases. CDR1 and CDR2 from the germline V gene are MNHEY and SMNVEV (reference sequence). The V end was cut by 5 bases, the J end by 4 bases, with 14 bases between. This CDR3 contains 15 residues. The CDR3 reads CASSTRQGYNEKLFF. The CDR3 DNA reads TGTGCCAGCAGTACCAGGCAGGGCTATAATGAAAAACTGTTTTTT.

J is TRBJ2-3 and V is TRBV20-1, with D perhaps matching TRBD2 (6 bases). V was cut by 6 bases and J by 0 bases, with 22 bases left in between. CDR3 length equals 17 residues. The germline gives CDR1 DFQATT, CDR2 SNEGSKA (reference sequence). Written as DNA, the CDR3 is TGCAGTGCCAGTGAAGCGGGCGGGTGGTCCAGCACAGATACGCAGTATTTT. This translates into CSASEAGGWSSTDTQYF.

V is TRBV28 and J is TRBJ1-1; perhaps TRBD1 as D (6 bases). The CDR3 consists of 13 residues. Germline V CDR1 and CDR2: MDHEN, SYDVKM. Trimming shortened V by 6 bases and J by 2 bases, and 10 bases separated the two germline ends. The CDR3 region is CASRPGHNTEAFF. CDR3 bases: TGTGCCAGCAGACCGGGACATAACACTGAAGCTTTCTTT. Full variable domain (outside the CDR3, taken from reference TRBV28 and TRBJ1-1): DVKVTQSSRYLVKRTGEKVFLECVQDMDHENMFWYRQDPGLGLRLIYFSYDVKMKEKGDIPEGYSVSREKKERFSLILESASTNQTSMYLCASRPGHNTEAFFGQGTRLTVV.

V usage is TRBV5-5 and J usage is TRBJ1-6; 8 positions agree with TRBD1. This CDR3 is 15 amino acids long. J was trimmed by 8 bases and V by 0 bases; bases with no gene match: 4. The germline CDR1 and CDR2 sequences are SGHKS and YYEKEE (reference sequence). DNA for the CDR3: TGTGCCAGCAGCTTGGCGGCAGGGGGCTATTCACCCCTCCACTTT. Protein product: CASSLAAGGYSPLHF.

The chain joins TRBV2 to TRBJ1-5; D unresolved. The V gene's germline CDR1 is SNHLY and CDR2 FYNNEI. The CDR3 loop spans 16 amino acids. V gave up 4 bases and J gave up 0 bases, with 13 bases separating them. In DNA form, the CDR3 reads TGTGCCAGCAGTGCCCTGGGCAGCAATAGCAATCAGCCCCAGCATTTT. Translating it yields CASSALGSNSNQPQHF.

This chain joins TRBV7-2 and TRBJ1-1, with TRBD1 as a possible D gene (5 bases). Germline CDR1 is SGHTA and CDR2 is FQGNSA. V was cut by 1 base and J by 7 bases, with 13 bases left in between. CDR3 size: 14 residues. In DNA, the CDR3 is TGTGCCAGCAGCTTAGAACGACAGATACATGAAGCTTTCTTT. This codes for CASSLERQIHEAFF.

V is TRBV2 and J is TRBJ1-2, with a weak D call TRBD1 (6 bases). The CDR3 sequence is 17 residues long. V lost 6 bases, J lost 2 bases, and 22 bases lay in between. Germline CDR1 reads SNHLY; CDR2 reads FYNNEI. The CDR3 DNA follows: TGTGCCAGCAGAGGACAGCCTTACTTTTTCTTCAACTATGGCTACACCTTC. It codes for CASRGQPYFFFNYGYTF.

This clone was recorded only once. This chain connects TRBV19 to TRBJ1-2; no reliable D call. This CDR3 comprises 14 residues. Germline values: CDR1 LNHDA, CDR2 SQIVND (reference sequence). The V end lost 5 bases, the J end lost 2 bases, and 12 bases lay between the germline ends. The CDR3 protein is CASSARTGNYGYTF. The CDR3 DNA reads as TGTGCCAGTAGTGCCCGTACGGGGAACTATGGCTACACCTTC. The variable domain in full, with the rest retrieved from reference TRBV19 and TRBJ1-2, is DGGITQSPKYLFRKEGQNVTLSCEQNLNHDAMYWYRQDPGQGLRLIYYSQIVNDFQKGDIAEGYSVSREKKESFPLTVTSAQKNPTAFYLCASSARTGNYGYTFGSGTRLTVV.

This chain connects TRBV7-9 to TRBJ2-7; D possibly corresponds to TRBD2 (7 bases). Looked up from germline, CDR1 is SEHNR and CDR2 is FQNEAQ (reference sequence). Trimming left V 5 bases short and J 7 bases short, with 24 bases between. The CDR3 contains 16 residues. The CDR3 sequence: CASSPDTWGGSGEQYF. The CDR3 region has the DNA TGTGCCAGCAGCCCCGATACGTGGGGGGGCTCGGGAGAGCAGTACTTC.

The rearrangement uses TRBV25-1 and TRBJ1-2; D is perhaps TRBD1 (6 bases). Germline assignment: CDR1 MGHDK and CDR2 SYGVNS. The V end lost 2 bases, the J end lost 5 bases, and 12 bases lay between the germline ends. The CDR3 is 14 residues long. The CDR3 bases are TGTGCCAGCAGTGAAGGGAGACAGGTTTATGGCTACACCTTC. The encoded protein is CASSEGRQVYGYTF.

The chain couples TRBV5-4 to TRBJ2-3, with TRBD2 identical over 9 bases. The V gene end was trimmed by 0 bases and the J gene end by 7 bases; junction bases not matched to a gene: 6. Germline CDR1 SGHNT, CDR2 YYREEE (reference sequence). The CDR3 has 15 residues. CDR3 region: CASSLARGGQYTQYF. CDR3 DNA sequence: TGTGCCAGCAGCTTGGCGCGGGGGGGCCAGTATACGCAGTATTTT.

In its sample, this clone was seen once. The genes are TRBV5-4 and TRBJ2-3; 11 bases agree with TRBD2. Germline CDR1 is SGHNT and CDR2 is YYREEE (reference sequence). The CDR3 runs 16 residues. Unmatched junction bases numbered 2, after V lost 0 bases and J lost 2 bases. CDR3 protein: CASSLGSGGVTDTQYF. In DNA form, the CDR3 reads TGTGCCAGCAGCTTGGGTAGCGGGGGGGTCACAGATACGCAGTATTTT.

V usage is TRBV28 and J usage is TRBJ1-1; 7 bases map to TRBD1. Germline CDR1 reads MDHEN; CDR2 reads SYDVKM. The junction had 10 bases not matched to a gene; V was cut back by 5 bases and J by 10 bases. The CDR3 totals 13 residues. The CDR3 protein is CASSQRQGVAAFF. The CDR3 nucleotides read TGTGCCAGCAGTCAAAGACAGGGAGTGGCAGCTTTCTTT.

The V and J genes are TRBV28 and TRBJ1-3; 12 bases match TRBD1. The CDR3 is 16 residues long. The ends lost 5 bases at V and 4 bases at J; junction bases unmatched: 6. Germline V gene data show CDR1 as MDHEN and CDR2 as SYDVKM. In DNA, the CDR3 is TGTGCCAGCAGTGCCTCCGGGACAGGGGGCGGAAACACCATATATTTT. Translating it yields CASSASGTGGGNTIYF.

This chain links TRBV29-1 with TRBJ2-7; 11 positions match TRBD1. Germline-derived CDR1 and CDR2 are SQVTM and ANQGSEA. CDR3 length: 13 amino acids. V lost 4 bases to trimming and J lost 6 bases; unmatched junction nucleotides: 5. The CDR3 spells CSVVGGTGGEQYF. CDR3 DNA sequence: TGCAGCGTTGTGGGGGGGACAGGGGGCGAGCAGTACTTC.

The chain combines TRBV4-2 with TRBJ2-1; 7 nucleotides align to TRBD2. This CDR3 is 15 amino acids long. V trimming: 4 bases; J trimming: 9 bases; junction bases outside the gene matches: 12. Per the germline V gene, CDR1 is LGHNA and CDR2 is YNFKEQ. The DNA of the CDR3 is TGTGCCAGCAGCCCTGGGAAAGCGGGGAACCCTGAGCAGTTCTTC. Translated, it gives CASSPGKAGNPEQFF.

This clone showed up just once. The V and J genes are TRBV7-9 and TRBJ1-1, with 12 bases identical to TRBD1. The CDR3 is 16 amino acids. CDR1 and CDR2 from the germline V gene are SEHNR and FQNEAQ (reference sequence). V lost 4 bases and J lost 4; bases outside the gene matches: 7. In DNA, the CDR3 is TGTGCCAGCAGCTCCGGGACAGGGGGCGTGAGCACTGAAGCTTTCTTT. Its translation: CASSSGTGGVSTEAFF.

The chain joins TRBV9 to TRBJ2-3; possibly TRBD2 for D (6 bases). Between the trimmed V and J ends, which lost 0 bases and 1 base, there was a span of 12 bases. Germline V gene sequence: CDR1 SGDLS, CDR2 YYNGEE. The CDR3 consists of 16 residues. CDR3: CASSVDGGRGTDTQYF. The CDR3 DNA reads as TGTGCCAGCAGCGTAGACGGGGGAAGGGGCACAGATACGCAGTATTTT.